The present TCR beta chain was sequenced within a study of monozygotic twins with inflammatory bowel disease. Findings of the study overall: Among IBD patients, TCRbeta diversity (inverse Simpson) was lower than in healthy co-twins.

Per germline, CDR1 KGHSH and CDR2 LQKENI. This CDR3 is 14 amino acids long. The UMIs carried a 6-nucleotide sample barcode, and they were added by template switching. The authors ran two nested PCRs of about 15 and 9 cycles on TCRalpha and TCRbeta cDNA. Following a re-call of the 5' RACE reads, TCRdb has one entry per CDR3 protein and lacks DNA. The sample totals some 200,000 distinct CDR3 sequences. Notes on this clonotype: Its antigen is still unknown.

The chain combines TRBV18 with TRBJ2-3; TCRdb's D gene call, TRBD1, goes unchecked for lack of DNA. Sequenced: blood. The receptor was derived from a human donor with ulcerative colitis or Crohn's disease, or a healthy co-twin of an affected twin (not recorded which). CDR3 sequence: CASSPSDWGDTQYF.